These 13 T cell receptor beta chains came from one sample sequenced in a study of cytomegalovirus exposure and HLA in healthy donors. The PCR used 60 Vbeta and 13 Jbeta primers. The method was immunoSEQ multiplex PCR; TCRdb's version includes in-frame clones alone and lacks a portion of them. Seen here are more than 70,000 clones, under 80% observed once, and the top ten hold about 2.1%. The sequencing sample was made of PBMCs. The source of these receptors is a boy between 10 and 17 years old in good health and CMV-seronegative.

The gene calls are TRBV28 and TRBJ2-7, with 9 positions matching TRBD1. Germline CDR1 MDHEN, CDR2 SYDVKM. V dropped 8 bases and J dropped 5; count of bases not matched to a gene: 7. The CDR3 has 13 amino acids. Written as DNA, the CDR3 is TGTGCCAGCGAAGGGACAGGGCCCCACGAGCAGTACTTC. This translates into CASEGTGPHEQYF.

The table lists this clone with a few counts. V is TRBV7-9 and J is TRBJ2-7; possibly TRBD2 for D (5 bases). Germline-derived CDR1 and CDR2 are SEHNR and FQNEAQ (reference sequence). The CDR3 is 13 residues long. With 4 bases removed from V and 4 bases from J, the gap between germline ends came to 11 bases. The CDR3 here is CASSSLGVYEQYF. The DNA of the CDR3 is TGTGCCAGCAGCTCCCTCGGGGTGTACGAGCAGTACTTC. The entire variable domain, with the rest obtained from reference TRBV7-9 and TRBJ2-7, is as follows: DTGVSQNPRHKITKRGQNVTFRCDPISEHNRLYWYRQTLGQGPEFLTYFQNEAQLEKSRLLSDRFSAERPKGSFSTLEIQRTEQGDSAMYLCASSSLGVYEQYFGPGTRLTVT.

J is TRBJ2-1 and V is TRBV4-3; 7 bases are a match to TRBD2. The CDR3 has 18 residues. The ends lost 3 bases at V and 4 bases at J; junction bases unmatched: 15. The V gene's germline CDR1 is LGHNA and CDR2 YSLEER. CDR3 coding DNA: TGCGCCAGCAGCCATTATGGAGGGAGCGGGACCCTATACAATGAGCAGTTCTTC. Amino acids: CASSHYGGSGTLYNEQFF.

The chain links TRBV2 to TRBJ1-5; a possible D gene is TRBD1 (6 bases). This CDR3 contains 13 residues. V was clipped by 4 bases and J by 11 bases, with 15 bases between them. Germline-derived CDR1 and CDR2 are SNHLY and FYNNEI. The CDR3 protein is CASSGWTVAAQHF. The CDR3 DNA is TGTGCCAGCAGTGGGTGGACAGTTGCGGCCCAGCATTTT.

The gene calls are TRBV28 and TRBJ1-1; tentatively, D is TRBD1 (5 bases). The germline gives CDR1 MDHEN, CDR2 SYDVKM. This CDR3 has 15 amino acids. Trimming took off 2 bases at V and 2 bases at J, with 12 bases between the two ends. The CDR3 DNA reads TGTGCCAGCAGTTTACCGGGGGGGATTAACACTGAAGCTTTCTTT. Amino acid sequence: CASSLPGGINTEAFF.

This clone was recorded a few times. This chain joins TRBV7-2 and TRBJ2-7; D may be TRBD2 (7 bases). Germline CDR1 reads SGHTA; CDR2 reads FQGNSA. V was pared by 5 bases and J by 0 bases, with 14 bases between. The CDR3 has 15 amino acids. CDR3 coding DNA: TGTGCCAGCAGCCTCAGGGGCGGGAGCTCCTACGAGCAGTACTTC. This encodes CASSLRGGSSYEQYF. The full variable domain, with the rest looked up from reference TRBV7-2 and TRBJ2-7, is GAGVSQSPSNKVTEKGKDVELRCDPISGHTALYWYRQSLGQGLEFLIYFQGNSAPDKSGLPSDRFSAERTGGSVSTLTIQRTQQEDSAVYLCASSLRGGSSYEQYFGPGTRLTVT.

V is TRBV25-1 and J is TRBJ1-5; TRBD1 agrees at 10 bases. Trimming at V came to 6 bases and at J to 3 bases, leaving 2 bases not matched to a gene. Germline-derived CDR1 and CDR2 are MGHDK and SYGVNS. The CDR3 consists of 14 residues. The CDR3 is CASSGTGANQPQHF. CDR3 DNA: TGTGCCAGCAGCGGGACAGGGGCCAATCAGCCCCAGCATTTT.

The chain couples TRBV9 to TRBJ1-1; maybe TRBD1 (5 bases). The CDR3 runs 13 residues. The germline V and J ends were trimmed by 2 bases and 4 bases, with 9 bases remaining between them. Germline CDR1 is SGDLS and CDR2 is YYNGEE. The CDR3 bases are TGTGCCAGCAGCGTGACAGCGGGCACTGAAGCTTTCTTT. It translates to CASSVTAGTEAFF.

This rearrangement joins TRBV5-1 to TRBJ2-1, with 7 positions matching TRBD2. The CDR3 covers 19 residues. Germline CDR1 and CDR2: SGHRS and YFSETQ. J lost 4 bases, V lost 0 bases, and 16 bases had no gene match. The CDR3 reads CASSLDLRQSGIGYNEQFF. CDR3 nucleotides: TGCGCCAGCAGCTTGGATTTGCGTCAAAGCGGGATAGGGTACAATGAGCAGTTCTTC.

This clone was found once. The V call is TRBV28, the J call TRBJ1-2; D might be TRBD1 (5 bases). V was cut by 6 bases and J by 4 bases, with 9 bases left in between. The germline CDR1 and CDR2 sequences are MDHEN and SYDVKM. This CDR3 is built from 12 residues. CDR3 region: CASRDSSYGYTF. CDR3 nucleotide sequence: TGTGCCAGCAGAGACAGCTCCTATGGCTACACCTTC.

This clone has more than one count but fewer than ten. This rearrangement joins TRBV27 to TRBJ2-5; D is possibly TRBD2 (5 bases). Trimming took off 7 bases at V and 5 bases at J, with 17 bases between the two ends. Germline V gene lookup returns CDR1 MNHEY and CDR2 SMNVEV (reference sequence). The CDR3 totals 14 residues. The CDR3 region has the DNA TGTGCCAGCAAAAAAGGCGAGGGTCTGGAGACCCAGTACTTC. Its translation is CASKKGEGLETQYF.

DNA of the CDR3: TGTGCCAGCCTTCGGACAGCCCGAAACACTGAAGCTTTCTTT. Encoded protein: CASLRTARNTEAFF. This rearrangement joins TRBV2 to TRBJ1-1; maybe TRBD1 (6 bases). Per the germline V gene, CDR1 is SNHLY and CDR2 is FYNNEI. This CDR3 contains 14 residues. Trimming pared 8 bases from V and 2 bases from J, leaving 15 bases between.

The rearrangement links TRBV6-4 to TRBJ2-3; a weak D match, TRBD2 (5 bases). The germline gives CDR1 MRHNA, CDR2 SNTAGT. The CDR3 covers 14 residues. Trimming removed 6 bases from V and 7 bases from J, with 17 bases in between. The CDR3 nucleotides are TGTGCCAGCAGACGTACGACGACTACCAATACGCAGTATTTT. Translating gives CASRRTTTTNTQYF.